This T cell receptor (beta chain) derives from a study of blood T cell repertoires in COVID-19. TCRdb's copy holds only in-frame clones and misses some; the assay was immunoSEQ multiplex PCR. This table has 200,000 to 300,000 clones, roughly 80% appearing once. J gave up 5 bases and V 6 bases, and 10 bases lay outside the gene matches. Germline CDR1 is SGHKS and CDR2 is YYEKEE (reference sequence). The CDR3 loop spans 14 amino acids. Specimen: peripheral blood. The TCR was taken from a man older than 75 with acute or convalescent COVID-19. The chain combines TRBV5-5 with TRBJ2-7; 8 bases fit TRBD1. The CDR3 is CASTRDRGRDEQYF. CDR3 sequence (DNA): TGTGCCAGCACCAGAGACAGGGGCAGAGACGAGCAGTACTTC.